The 17 T cell receptor beta chains below come from one sample, sequenced in a study of T cells in Graves' hyperthyroidism and ophthalmopathy. RNA transcripts gave rise to amplified TCR beta CDR3 regions. Using the HTBI primer set, a first-round RT-PCR was run on the TCR CDR3. TCRdb passed the multiplex PCR reads through MiXCR, listing each CDR3 protein once. The sample includes around 380,000 distinct CDR3 sequences, less than 15% seen only once; the top ten take more than 20%. Sample: blood. These receptors all come from a young man with Graves' hyperthyroidism that later progressed to Graves' ophthalmopathy.

Of note for this clonotype: A read error is possible here, since a much larger clone lies one base away. The chain carries TRBV2 and TRBJ1-5; TRBD1 might be the D (5 bases). The V gene's germline CDR1 is SNHLY and CDR2 FYNNEI. The V and J ends lost 5 bases and 7 bases respectively, with 12 bases between them. This CDR3 has 13 amino acids. As DNA, the CDR3 is TGTGCCAGCAGTTTAGGGGCTGACCAGCCCCAGCATTTT. It yields the protein CASSLGADQPQHF.

On this clonotype itself: A much more abundant neighbour one base away suggests this may be a read error. No conserved phenylalanine or tryptophan ends this CDR3, so it is likely a read error. DNA of the CDR3: TGTGCCAGCAGCTTACTAAGGGATACCTATGGCTACACCCTC. This codes for CASSLLRDTYGYTL. This chain connects TRBV7-8 to TRBJ1-2; D is unresolved. V lost 2 bases, J lost 4 bases, and 11 bases lay in between. CDR1 SGHVS and CDR2 FQNEAQ come from the germline V gene. This CDR3 contains 14 residues.

This clonotype was counted many times. The CDR3 sequence: CASSLDRDTDTQYF. In DNA form, the CDR3 reads TGCGCCAGCAGCCTCGACAGGGACACAGATACGCAGTATTTT. V gene TRBV5-1 combines with J gene TRBJ2-3, with TRBD1 matching 7 bases. Trimming took 4 bases from V and 2 from J; bases not matched to a gene: 4. The CDR3 runs 14 residues. Per germline, CDR1 SGHRS and CDR2 YFSETQ.

This clonotype was observed a handful of times. The gene calls are TRBV9 and TRBJ1-5; D is undetermined. Germline CDR1 reads SGDLS; CDR2 reads YYNGEE. CDR3 length: 15 residues. Trimming pared 1 base from V and 3 bases from J, leaving 11 bases between. The CDR3 protein is CASSVSGFSNQPQHF. The CDR3 DNA follows: TGTGCCAGCAGCGTATCGGGGTTTTCCAATCAGCCCCAGCATTTT.

This clonotype was counted between two and nine times. This sequence joins TRBV30 and TRBJ1-4; maybe TRBD1 (5 bases). In germline, CDR1 is GTSNPN, CDR2 SVGIG (reference sequence). The CDR3 consists of 15 residues. The V end was cut by 0 bases, the J end by 3 bases, with 11 bases between. The chain's CDR3 is CAWSVSTAPNEKLFF. The CDR3, as DNA: TGTGCCTGGAGTGTCTCGACAGCCCCTAATGAAAAACTGTTTTTT.

V gene TRBV6-1 combines with J gene TRBJ2-7, with 8 bases matching TRBD2. This CDR3 has 19 amino acids. Germline loops: CDR1 MNHNS, CDR2 SASEGT. Trimming at V came to 7 bases and at J to 0 bases, leaving 20 bases not matched to a gene. The CDR3 here is CASKSSGGRGAQSSYEQYF. The CDR3 DNA sequence: TGTGCCAGCAAATCCTCGGGGGGGCGAGGGGCACAGAGCTCCTACGAGCAGTACTTC.

This clonotype was seen more than once but under ten times. The chain is built from TRBV10-2 and TRBJ2-7; 8 bases line up with TRBD1. Germline CDR1 is WSHSY and CDR2 is SAAADI. Losses at the gene ends were 6 bases for V and 5 bases for J; bases not matched to a gene: 6. This CDR3 contains 13 residues. CDR3 sequence (DNA): TGCGCCAGCAGACAGGGGGGATTGGACGAGCAGTACTTC. The encoded protein is CASRQGGLDEQYF.

This clonotype turned up a few times. The chain is built from TRBV20-1 and TRBJ1-1; D is unclear. Germline V CDR1 and CDR2: DFQATT, SNEGSKA (reference sequence). This CDR3 is 12 amino acids long. V was cut by 6 bases and J by 1 base, with 9 bases left in between. CDR3 DNA sequence: TGCAGTGCAAATACGGGGAACACTGAAGCTTTCTTT. This gives the protein CSANTGNTEAFF.

This clonotype was observed at least ten times. The rearrangement links TRBV7-2 to TRBJ1-6; 8 bases align to TRBD1. This CDR3 region has 18 residues. The germline V gene encodes CDR1 SGHTA and CDR2 FQGNSA. The V segment lost 5 bases and the J segment 14 bases; nucleotides outside the gene matches: 23. This CDR3 reads CASSIEPKVGTGSYALHF. The CDR3 nucleotides are TGTGCCAGCAGCATAGAGCCGAAGGTGGGGACAGGCTCCTATGCCCTCCACTTT.

There are a few counts of this clonotype. This sequence joins TRBV18 and TRBJ2-5, with D perhaps matching TRBD1 (5 bases). V lost 2 bases, J lost 4 bases, and 8 bases lay in between. This CDR3 is built from 13 residues. From germline, CDR1 is KGHSH and CDR2 LQKENI. The CDR3 reads CASSPGATETQYF. CDR3 nucleotides: TGTGCCAGCTCACCAGGGGCAACAGAGACCCAGTACTTC.

This clonotype came up many times. This chain joins TRBV6-1 and TRBJ2-3; tentative D call: TRBD1 (6 bases). Trimming took 0 bases from V and 4 from J, leaving 14 bases between them. The germline V gene encodes CDR1 MNHNS and CDR2 SASEGT. The CDR3 extends over 16 amino acids. The CDR3 protein is CASSEAATGNADTQYF. The CDR3 DNA follows: TGTGCCAGCAGTGAAGCAGCCACAGGGAACGCAGATACGCAGTATTTT.

This clonotype was detected only a few times. The chain carries TRBV4-1 and TRBJ1-3; the D is unclear. Trimming took off 2 bases at V and 4 bases at J, with 9 bases between the two ends. Germline V gives CDR1 MGHRA, CDR2 YSYEKL. This CDR3 is built from 14 residues. Here the CDR3 reads CASSQWSEGNTIYF. The CDR3 DNA sequence: TGCGCCAGCAGCCAATGGTCCGAAGGAAACACCATATATTTT.

The chain links TRBV6-2 or TRBV6-3 to TRBJ2-1; TRBD1 aligns across 7 bases. The length of the CDR3 is 18 residues. The trim removed 2 bases at V and 1 base at J, leaving 11 bases unmatched. CDR1 MNHEY and CDR2 SVGEGT come from the germline V gene. CDR3 DNA: TGTGCCAGCAGTTACCCTACCCACGGGACAGCTTCCTACAATGAGCAGTTCTTC. Translated, it gives CASSYPTHGTASYNEQFF.

This clonotype was observed a handful of times. The chain links TRBV7-9 to TRBJ1-4; TRBD1 matches 7 bases. V was clipped by 3 bases and J by 10 bases; unmatched bases: 11. This CDR3 region has 15 residues. Looked up from germline, CDR1 is SEHNR and CDR2 is FQNEAQ (reference sequence). The CDR3 bases are TGTGCCAGCAGCTTGTTGGACAGGAACCTTGGAAAACTGTTTTTT. Its translation: CASSLLDRNLGKLFF.

In its sample, this clonotype was seen many times. This chain links TRBV7-2 with TRBJ1-1, with TRBD1 matching over 7 bases. With 4 bases clipped from V and 4 bases from J, the junction kept 9 bases outside the gene matches. The CDR3 is 15 residues long. Germline lookup yields CDR1 SGHTA and CDR2 FQGNSA. The CDR3 region is CASSSTRQGVTEAFF. In DNA form, the CDR3 reads TGTGCCAGCAGCTCGACTCGACAGGGAGTCACTGAAGCTTTCTTT.

The chain employs TRBV5-4 and TRBJ1-5; 9 bases match TRBD1. Germline V gene lookup returns CDR1 SGHNT and CDR2 YYREEE (reference sequence). V shed 4 bases, J shed 3 bases, and the junction held 17 bases outside the gene matches. The CDR3 is made up of 19 amino acids. For the CDR3, the DNA is TGTGCCAGCAGCCCCCTTTGGACAGGGGCGTTCTGGGACAATCAGCCCCAGCATTTT. Translation gives CASSPLWTGAFWDNQPQHF.

This clonotype was observed a few times. V is TRBV7-3 and J is TRBJ1-1; D unclear. This CDR3 is 14 amino acids long. The germline CDR1 and CDR2 sequences are SGHTA and FQGTGA. V lost 2 bases, J lost 1 base, and 8 bases lay in between. The CDR3 loop reads CASSLYGQNTEAFF. CDR3 DNA: TGTGCCAGCAGCTTATATGGCCAGAACACTGAAGCTTTCTTT.